Shown below are 25 T cell receptor beta chains from a single sample sequenced in a study of blood T cell repertoires in COVID-19. TCRdb's table, derived via immunoSEQ multiplex PCR, lists solely in-frame clones and lacks some. The sample records approximately 230,000 clones, around 82% being singletons. The sequenced sample was peripheral blood. The receptors stem from a woman older than 75 with active or convalescent COVID-19.

To note about this clone: The same CDR3 can be traced to other DNA sequences in this sample. The genes are TRBV7-9 and TRBJ1-5, with TRBD1 as a possible D gene (5 bases). V shed 3 bases and J shed 5 bases, with 8 bases lying between them. The V gene's germline CDR1 is SEHNR and CDR2 FQNEAQ (reference sequence). The CDR3 has 13 residues. CDR3 in amino acids: CASSLGGDQPQHF. Here the CDR3 DNA reads TGTGCCAGCAGCTTGGGGGGAGATCAGCCCCAGCATTTT.

The chain is built from TRBV27 and TRBJ1-2; 8 bases align to TRBD1. In germline, CDR1 is MNHEY, CDR2 SMNVEV (reference sequence). The CDR3 loop spans 15 amino acids. Losses at the gene ends were 5 bases for V and 5 bases for J; bases not matched to a gene: 10. Written as DNA, the CDR3 is TGTGCCAGCAGTAACCGCAGGGGGCTGGGATATGGCTACACCTTC. It is translated as CASSNRRGLGYGYTF.

The chain uses TRBV5-4 and TRBJ1-1, with TRBD1 matching 7 bases. The J segment lost 5 bases and the V segment lost 2 bases, leaving 9 bases of the junction unmatched. The CDR3 spans 15 residues. Looked up from germline, CDR1 is SGHNT and CDR2 is YYREEE (reference sequence). The CDR3 region is CASSFATGWKTEAFF. CDR3 nucleotides: TGTGCCAGCAGCTTCGCGACAGGGTGGAAAACTGAAGCTTTCTTT.

The CDR3 sequence is CSASGTGGTEAFF. CDR3 DNA sequence: TGCAGCGCCTCCGGGACAGGGGGCACTGAAGCTTTCTTT. The rearrangement links TRBV29-1 to TRBJ1-1; 11 bases match TRBD1. The CDR3 contains 13 residues. The V segment lost 7 bases and the J segment 4 bases; nucleotides outside the gene matches: 5. The germline CDR1 and CDR2 sequences are SQVTM and ANQGSEA. The whole variable domain, filled in from reference TRBV29-1 and TRBJ1-1, reads SAVISQKPSRDICQRGTSLTIQCQVDSQVTMMFWYRQQPGQSLTLIATANQGSEATYESGFVIDKFPISRPNLTFSTLTVSNMSPEDSSIYLCSASGTGGTEAFFGQGTRLTVV.

The chain joins TRBV5-4 to TRBJ1-6, with D possibly TRBD1 on 6 matching bases. This CDR3 is 16 amino acids long. V dropped 3 bases and J dropped 4 bases, with 14 bases sitting between them. CDR1 is SGHNT and CDR2 is YYREEE in the germline V gene (reference sequence). The chain's CDR3 is CASSSETGSYNSPLHF. The CDR3, as DNA: TGTGCCAGCAGCTCTGAGACAGGCTCGTATAATTCACCCCTCCACTTT.

The chain employs TRBV5-4 and TRBJ2-5; weak D call: TRBD2 (5 bases). CDR3 size: 13 residues. V was clipped by 2 bases and J by 6 bases, with 11 bases between them. Looked up from germline, CDR1 is SGHNT and CDR2 is YYREEE (reference sequence). In DNA, the CDR3 is TGTGCCAGCAGCTTAAACGGGGAAAAGACCCAGTACTTC. Amino acids: CASSLNGEKTQYF.

This clone appeared once. This chain joins TRBV4-2 and TRBJ1-2; 9 positions agree with TRBD1. The CDR3 loop spans 17 amino acids. V trimming: 7 bases; J trimming: 2 bases; junction bases outside the gene matches: 14. Germline values: CDR1 LGHNA, CDR2 YNFKEQ. The DNA for the CDR3 is TGTGCCAGCACCCCTTCTGAGATAACAGGGGGCAACTATGGCTACACCTTC. As protein: CASTPSEITGGNYGYTF.

The chain joins TRBV5-1 to TRBJ1-1, with 9 bases matching TRBD1. This CDR3 is 17 amino acids long. Germline V gene lookup returns CDR1 SGHRS and CDR2 YFSETQ. The ends lost 4 bases at V and 4 bases at J; junction bases unmatched: 14. This CDR3 is CASSPVPGQGRGTEAFF. The DNA of the CDR3 is TGCGCCAGCAGCCCTGTCCCGGGACAGGGTCGAGGCACTGAAGCTTTCTTT.

This clone was seen once. CDR3 protein: CASSTSGTPAPDTQYF. The CDR3 region has the DNA TGTGCCAGTAGTACTTCCGGGACACCCGCCCCAGATACGCAGTATTTT. The chain has TRBV19 and TRBJ2-3, with D perhaps TRBD1 (6 bases). V lost 4 bases and J 4 bases, leaving 18 bases between the germline ends. The CDR3 has 16 amino acids. The germline V gene encodes CDR1 LNHDA and CDR2 SQIVND (reference sequence).

This chain connects TRBV12-3 or TRBV12-4 to TRBJ2-1, with TRBD2 matching 8 bases. The ends lost 4 bases at V and 9 bases at J; junction bases unmatched: 2. The CDR3 sequence is 12 residues long. The CDR3 sequence is CASSSGGAEQFF. The DNA for the CDR3 is TGTGCCAGCAGTTCCGGGGGGGCTGAGCAGTTCTTC.

The chain recombines TRBV27 with TRBJ2-2; TRBD2 is a possible D gene (5 bases). Germline V gene sequence: CDR1 MNHEY, CDR2 SMNVEV (reference sequence). This CDR3 is built from 16 residues. Trimming took off 2 bases at V and 0 bases at J, with 10 bases between the two ends. The CDR3 DNA follows: TGTGCCAGCAGTTTAGCGGGCGGTACGAACACCGGGGAGCTGTTTTTT. Its translation is CASSLAGGTNTGELFF.

The chain combines TRBV5-1 with TRBJ1-3, with TRBD1 as a possible D gene (5 bases). CDR3 size: 16 residues. V gave up 1 base and J gave up 0 bases, with 11 bases separating them. Germline V gene sequence: CDR1 SGHRS, CDR2 YFSETQ. The CDR3 is CASSLQGGSSGNTIYF. For the CDR3, the DNA is TGCGCCAGCAGCTTGCAGGGAGGGAGCTCTGGAAACACCATATATTTT.

The chain is built from TRBV10-1 and TRBJ2-7, with TRBD1 matching over 8 bases. In germline, CDR1 is WNHNN, CDR2 SYGVQD (reference sequence). The length of the CDR3 is 15 residues. V trimming: 1 base; J trimming: 0 bases; junction bases outside the gene matches: 2. The CDR3 DNA reads TGCGCCAGCAGTGAGTGGGACAGGAACTCCTACGAGCAGTACTTC. Encoded protein: CASSEWDRNSYEQYF.

The J gene is TRBJ2-1, the V gene TRBV24-1, with 11 bases matching TRBD1. Trimming took 5 bases from V and 4 from J; bases not matched to a gene: 3. The CDR3 is made up of 15 amino acids. Per the germline V gene, CDR1 is KGHDR and CDR2 is SFDVKD. This CDR3 is CATSGDRGLYNEQFF. The CDR3, as DNA: TGTGCCACCAGTGGGGACAGGGGGTTGTACAATGAGCAGTTCTTC.

Here the CDR3 reads CASSLTRRGTQYF. In DNA, the CDR3 is TGTGCCAGCAGTCTGACGCGAAGGGGGACCCAGTACTTC. The chain carries TRBV12-3 or TRBV12-4 and TRBJ2-5; possibly TRBD1 for D (5 bases). There are 13 residues in the CDR3. V lost 5 bases and J 7 bases, leaving 14 bases between the germline ends.

There are a few counts of this clone. The chain has TRBV3-1 (or the pseudogene TRBV3-2) and TRBJ1-2; D gene unclear. Per germline, CDR1 LGHDT and CDR2 YNNKEL (reference sequence). V lost 4 bases, J lost 4 bases, and 13 bases lay in between. This CDR3 has 14 residues. Here the CDR3 reads CASSPPSAGYGYTF. The CDR3 region has the DNA TGTGCCAGCAGCCCCCCGAGCGCGGGCTATGGCTACACCTTC.

CDR3 sequence reads: CASSGNFNQPQHF. The CDR3 region has the DNA TGCGCCAGCAGCGGGAATTTCAATCAGCCCCAGCATTTT. This sequence joins TRBV10-1 and TRBJ1-5; the D is unclear. This CDR3 comprises 13 residues. V lost 6 bases and J 3 bases, leaving 9 bases between the germline ends. Germline CDR1 and CDR2: WNHNN and SYGVQD (reference sequence).

This chain's CDR3 is CASSIGQTGNQPQHF. The CDR3 DNA follows: TGTGCCAGTAGTATAGGCCAGACAGGCAATCAGCCCCAGCATTTT. The gene calls are TRBV19 and TRBJ1-5, with a tentative D call TRBD1 (5 bases). CDR3 size: 15 residues. Germline V gene data show CDR1 as LNHDA and CDR2 as SQIVND (reference sequence). Between the trimmed V and J ends, which lost 1 base and 2 bases, there was a span of 9 bases.

The rearrangement uses TRBV19 and TRBJ2-1; 9 bases line up with TRBD2. The V gene's germline CDR1 is LNHDA and CDR2 SQIVND (reference sequence). V lost 2 bases and J lost 4; bases outside the gene matches: 0. The CDR3 is 14 amino acids. The CDR3 region has the DNA TGTGCCAGTAGTATACTAGCGGGATACAATGAGCAGTTCTTC. Translation gives CASSILAGYNEQFF. The complete variable domain, with remaining parts taken from reference TRBV19 and TRBJ2-1, reads DGGITQSPKYLFRKEGQNVTLSCEQNLNHDAMYWYRQDPGQGLRLIYYSQIVNDFQKGDIAEGYSVSREKKESFPLTVTSAQKNPTAFYLCASSILAGYNEQFFGPGTRLTVL.

This rearrangement joins TRBV7-8 to TRBJ1-3; no firm D call. This CDR3 is 15 amino acids long. Germline V lookup: CDR1 SGHVS, CDR2 FQNEAQ. V lost 6 bases and J lost 2, with 14 bases in between. CDR3 nucleotide sequence: TGTGCCAGCAGTCTCTCTTGGAGCCCTGGAAACACCATATATTTT. It yields the protein CASSLSWSPGNTIYF.

CDR3 sequence (DNA): TGCGCCAGCAGCTTGTCTCCAGCGAGCGGGGCCAACGTCCTGACTTTC. Translating gives CASSLSPASGANVLTF. The chain recombines TRBV5-1 with TRBJ2-6; no reliable D call. V lost 1 base, J lost 4 bases, and 12 bases lay in between. Germline CDR1 SGHRS, CDR2 YFSETQ. This CDR3 comprises 16 residues.

This chain connects TRBV10-3 to TRBJ2-7, with TRBD1 matching 9 bases. Germline lookup yields CDR1 ENHRY and CDR2 SYGVKD. V shed 6 bases, J shed 5 bases, and the junction held 8 bases outside the gene matches. CDR3 length equals 14 residues. DNA for the CDR3: TGTGCCATCAGAGAGGACAGGGGCAGGGACGAGCAGTACTTC. Its protein product is CAIREDRGRDEQYF.

V is TRBV5-1 and J is TRBJ1-2; 8 positions agree with TRBD1. The V gene's germline CDR1 is SGHRS and CDR2 YFSETQ. This CDR3 spans 14 amino acids. The J segment lost 3 bases and the V segment lost 5 bases, leaving 6 bases of the junction unmatched. The CDR3 loop reads CASSPTGDDYGYTF. CDR3 sequence (DNA): TGCGCCAGCAGTCCGACAGGGGACGACTATGGCTACACCTTC.

This rearrangement joins TRBV14 to TRBJ1-2; D is undetermined. With 2 bases removed from V and 7 bases from J, the gap between germline ends came to 8 bases. The CDR3 runs to 12 residues. The germline V gene has CDR1 SGHDN and CDR2 FVKESK. CDR3 region: CASSQQTGGYTF. CDR3 DNA: TGTGCCAGCAGCCAACAAACGGGTGGCTACACCTTC.

The V call is TRBV29-1, the J call TRBJ2-5; a weak D match, TRBD1 (5 bases). Per germline, CDR1 SQVTM and CDR2 ANQGSEA. CDR3 length: 12 residues. The V gene lost 3 bases and the J gene lost 5 bases, with 10 bases spanning the gap. Written as DNA, the CDR3 is TGCAGCGTTGAGGCAGGGTCGGAGACCCAGTACTTC. Translated: CSVEAGSETQYF.